These 27 T cell receptor beta chains were all obtained from the same sample, sequenced in a study of T-cell reconstitution after alpha-beta-depleted transplantation in children. Preparation of the TCRbeta library was carried out with unique molecular identifiers. TCRdb reprocessed the PCR reads via MiXCR and lists one record per CDR3 protein. The data contain over 550,000 distinct CDR3 sequences, about 10% of them singletons. The material sequenced was PBMCs from the stem cell graft donor, taken from the stem cell graft. Receptors were obtained from a human donor who donated a stem cell graft to a child with acute myeloid leukemia.

In its sample, this clonotype was seen many times. The genes are TRBV28 and TRBJ1-1, with no clear D. Germline V gene sequence: CDR1 MDHEN, CDR2 SYDVKM. The CDR3 extends over 14 amino acids. V lost 6 bases and J lost 5, with 16 bases in between. CDR3 loop: CASSPQVVGTEAFF. CDR3 coding DNA: TGTGCCAGCAGCCCCCAGGTGGTAGGGACTGAAGCTTTCTTT.

The genes are TRBV20-1 and TRBJ2-7; 8 bases are shared with TRBD1. CDR3 size: 13 residues. Germline V CDR1 and CDR2: DFQATT, SNEGSKA (reference sequence). V trimming: 2 bases; J trimming: 6 bases; junction bases outside the gene matches: 6. The CDR3 DNA sequence: TGCAGTGCTAGAAAGACAGGGGCGATCGAGCAGTACTTC. It codes for CSARKTGAIEQYF.

The chain joins TRBV12-3 or TRBV12-4 to TRBJ2-5; 9 positions match TRBD1. The CDR3 loop spans 15 amino acids. With 4 bases clipped from V and 4 bases from J, the junction kept 7 bases outside the gene matches. CDR3: CASSSNRGRIETQYF. CDR3 coding DNA: TGTGCCAGCAGTTCGAACAGGGGGCGGATAGAGACCCAGTACTTC.

In this sample, this clonotype turned up many times. The chain uses TRBV10-3 and TRBJ2-5, with a possible D match to TRBD2 (5 bases). This CDR3 is built from 12 residues. CDR1 and CDR2 from the germline V gene are ENHRY and SYGVKD. Trimming stripped 11 bases from V and 3 bases from J, with 13 bases between. CDR3 amino acids: CAVGGLEETQYF. As DNA, the CDR3 is TGTGCCGTGGGCGGGCTGGAAGAGACCCAGTACTTC.

This clonotype was seen ten or more times. The rearrangement uses TRBV28 and TRBJ1-5, with D uncertain. This CDR3 has 12 residues. The V gene's germline CDR1 is MDHEN and CDR2 SYDVKM. The V and J ends lost 10 bases and 4 bases respectively, with 11 bases between them. CDR3 amino acids: CATTPQNQPQHF. The DNA for the CDR3 is TGTGCCACCACACCCCAAAATCAGCCCCAGCATTTT.

This clonotype was recorded at least ten times. The chain employs TRBV20-1 and TRBJ2-1; 7 bases map to TRBD2. The V segment lost 0 bases and the J segment 3 bases; nucleotides outside the gene matches: 5. This CDR3 has 15 amino acids. Germline V gene lookup returns CDR1 DFQATT and CDR2 SNEGSKA (reference sequence). The CDR3 DNA is TGCAGTGCTAGAGATTTGCGGGAGCACTACAATGAGCAGTTCTTC. Translated: CSARDLREHYNEQFF.

This clonotype was counted only a few times. The chain recombines TRBV7-9 with TRBJ1-3; D gene ambiguous. The CDR3 consists of 13 residues. V lost 7 bases and J lost 0, with 7 bases in between. Germline CDR1 is SEHNR and CDR2 is FQNEAQ (reference sequence). The CDR3, as DNA: TGTGCCAGCATAAAAAGCTCTGGAAACACCATATATTTT. Amino acids: CASIKSSGNTIYF. Variable domain in full (rest from reference TRBV7-9 and TRBJ1-3): DTGVSQNPRHKITKRGQNVTFRCDPISEHNRLYWYRQTLGQGPEFLTYFQNEAQLEKSRLLSDRFSAERPKGSFSTLEIQRTEQGDSAMYLCASIKSSGNTIYFGEGSWLTVV.

Only a few counts were recorded for this clonotype. The rearrangement uses TRBV20-1 and TRBJ2-3, with 10 positions matching TRBD2. This CDR3 has 18 residues. V lost 6 bases and J lost 0; bases outside the gene matches: 15. Germline CDR1 is DFQATT and CDR2 is SNEGSKA (reference sequence). The CDR3 loop reads CSAKLPTSGLPSTDTQYF. The CDR3 DNA reads TGCAGTGCAAAACTCCCGACTAGCGGGCTCCCTAGCACAGATACGCAGTATTTT.

This clonotype has a count of ten or more. This chain connects TRBV20-1 to TRBJ2-5; 9 bases agree with TRBD1. From germline, CDR1 is DFQATT and CDR2 SNEGSKA (reference sequence). Trimming cost V 5 bases and J 3 bases; bases outside gene matches: 13. This CDR3 has 16 residues. CDR3 bases: TGCAGTGCTCCCTCAAACGGACAGGGGTTGAAAGAGACCCAGTACTTC. Amino acid sequence: CSAPSNGQGLKETQYF.

This clonotype appeared a single time. The chain carries TRBV9 and TRBJ2-5, with TRBD2 matching 10 bases. The CDR3 covers 15 residues. V was clipped by 2 bases and J by 1 base; unmatched bases: 2. In germline, CDR1 is SGDLS, CDR2 YYNGEE. The chain's CDR3 is CASSVRLAGQETQYF. CDR3 DNA: TGTGCCAGCAGCGTCAGACTAGCGGGCCAAGAGACCCAGTACTTC.

This clonotype was picked up many times. The chain uses TRBV12-3 or TRBV12-4 and TRBJ2-2; either TRBD1 or TRBD2 may supply D (6 bases each). The CDR3 covers 16 residues. Deletions cut 5 bases from V and 2 bases from J, with 15 bases between. Here the CDR3 reads CASSGRGAYNTGELFF. The CDR3 DNA reads as TGTGCCAGCAGTGGTAGGGGGGCTTATAACACCGGGGAGCTGTTTTTT.

V and J are TRBV7-9 and TRBJ1-4; D remains unclear. Trimming left V 5 bases short and J 10 bases short, with 17 bases between. The CDR3 extends over 14 amino acids. Germline V gives CDR1 SEHNR, CDR2 FQNEAQ (reference sequence). The CDR3 region is CASSPGAILGKLFF. DNA of the CDR3: TGTGCCAGCAGCCCCGGAGCTATTCTCGGAAAACTGTTTTTT.

The chain combines TRBV7-8 with TRBJ2-2, with 11 bases that match TRBD2. This CDR3 contains 15 residues. Germline V gene sequence: CDR1 SGHVS, CDR2 FQNEAQ. Trimming at V came to 7 bases and at J to 3 bases, leaving 4 bases not matched to a gene. The CDR3 DNA is TGTGCCAGCATCGGTAGCGGGAGGGACACCGGGGAGCTGTTTTTT. Residues: CASIGSGRDTGELFF.

In its sample, this clonotype was seen a few times. This chain uses TRBV6-5 with TRBJ2-7; possible D gene TRBD1, 6 bases. This CDR3 has 14 amino acids. Trimming left V 4 bases short and J 5 bases short, with 15 bases between. Germline lookup yields CDR1 MNHEY and CDR2 SVGAGI. The CDR3 DNA reads TGTGCCAGCAGTTCGGAAAACAGGGAACACGAGCAGTACTTC. It yields the protein CASSSENREHEQYF.

This clonotype was detected many times. This sequence joins TRBV5-1 and TRBJ2-2; D not certain. The germline CDR1 and CDR2 sequences are SGHRS and YFSETQ. The V end lost 0 bases, the J end lost 7 bases, and 4 bases lay between the germline ends. CDR3 size: 12 residues. CDR3 bases: TGCGCCAGCAGCTTGGTAGGCGGGGAGCTGTTTTTT. It encodes CASSLVGGELFF.

This clonotype was recorded at least ten times. The gene calls are TRBV6-5 and TRBJ1-4; D may be TRBD1 (5 bases). From germline, CDR1 is MNHEY and CDR2 SVGAGI. CDR3 size: 17 residues. Deletions cut 4 bases from V and 5 bases from J, with 20 bases between. CDR3 region: CASSWGFTGVGNEKLFF. CDR3 nucleotides: TGTGCCAGCAGTTGGGGTTTTACAGGAGTAGGGAATGAAAAACTGTTTTTT.

The gene calls are TRBV12-3 or TRBV12-4 and TRBJ2-3; D might be TRBD1 or TRBD2, each matching 5 bases. The CDR3 sequence is 16 residues long. V lost 5 bases and J lost 2, with 17 bases in between. The CDR3 DNA is TGTGCCAGCAGTCCCCCGGGACGCAGGTTCACAGATACGCAGTATTTT. Its protein is CASSPPGRRFTDTQYF.

The chain couples TRBV27 to TRBJ2-4; possibly TRBD2 for D (6 bases). V dropped 6 bases and J dropped 8 bases, with 17 bases sitting between them. The CDR3 is made up of 14 amino acids. Germline V gene data show CDR1 as MNHEY and CDR2 as SMNVEV (reference sequence). CDR3 bases: TGTGCCAGCAGGACCACCGGCGGGACGGACATTCAGTACTTC. It translates to CASRTTGGTDIQYF.

This clonotype has a handful of counts. The CDR3 DNA sequence: TGCGCCAGCAGCCAAGATGGCTTCGCGGGAGGGACCCAGTACTTC. It codes for CASSQDGFAGGTQYF. The genes are TRBV4-3 and TRBJ2-5; TRBD2 agrees at 8 bases. The CDR3 runs to 15 residues. Germline CDR1 is LGHNA and CDR2 is YSLEER. V shed 0 bases and J 7 bases; nucleotides not matched to a gene: 7.

Regarding this clonotype: A junction end diverges from the germline sequence, so it may reflect a read error. The chain combines TRBV15 with TRBJ2-7; D remains ambiguous. The CDR3 is 13 amino acids. CDR1 and CDR2 (germline): LNHNV, YYDKDF (reference sequence). The CDR3 DNA is TGTGCCATCAGCAGAGATAGGTTCGGTGAGCAGTACTTC. It translates to CAISRDRFGEQYF.

This clonotype was counted between two and nine times. The V call is TRBV7-3, the J call TRBJ2-1; D might be TRBD1 (6 bases). With 5 bases removed from V and 2 bases from J, the gap between germline ends came to 13 bases. The CDR3 has 15 residues. Germline CDR1 is SGHTA and CDR2 is FQGTGA. Here the CDR3 reads CASSRTDITYNEQFF. The DNA of the CDR3 is TGTGCCAGCAGCAGGACAGATATAACCTACAATGAGCAGTTCTTC.

This clonotype was seen repeatedly, ten times or more. This chain links TRBV2 with TRBJ2-4; no clear D gene. Germline V gene lookup returns CDR1 SNHLY and CDR2 FYNNEI. There are 13 residues in the CDR3. Between the trimmed V and J ends, which lost 7 bases and 5 bases, there was a span of 12 bases. CDR3 sequence reads: CASISDEENIQYF. For the CDR3, the DNA is TGTGCCAGCATTTCGGACGAAGAAAACATTCAGTACTTC.

In this sample, this clonotype turned up a few times. The chain has TRBV12-3 or TRBV12-4 and TRBJ2-7, with D uncertain. The CDR3 totals 14 residues. Trimming removed 5 bases from V and 2 bases from J, with 13 bases in between. The CDR3 DNA reads TGTGCCAGCAGTAGGGCCATCTTAGCCTACGAGCAGTACTTC. Translating it yields CASSRAILAYEQYF.

This clonotype was seen at least ten times. The CDR3 DNA follows: TGCGCCAGCAGCATGGCCCCGGGGACTTCCGCGGAGACCCAGTACTTC. It specifies CASSMAPGTSAETQYF. This chain joins TRBV5-1 and TRBJ2-5; a possible D gene is TRBD2 (6 bases). Trimming pared 4 bases from V and 5 bases from J, leaving 21 bases between. This CDR3 spans 16 amino acids. CDR1 SGHRS and CDR2 YFSETQ come from the germline V gene.

The V call is TRBV4-2, the J call TRBJ1-2; the match to TRBD1 covers 8 bases. There are 18 residues in the CDR3. Germline V CDR1 and CDR2: LGHNA, YNFKEQ. Unmatched junction bases numbered 10, after V lost 1 base and J lost 0 bases. The CDR3 region is CASSQASGTGLTNYGYTF. The CDR3 coding sequence is TGTGCCAGCAGCCAAGCATCCGGGACAGGCCTCACTAACTATGGCTACACCTTC.

This clonotype has at least ten counts. The V and J genes are TRBV29-1 and TRBJ2-1; D not certain. The length of the CDR3 is 13 residues. Germline-derived CDR1 and CDR2 are SQVTM and ANQGSEA. V lost 5 bases to trimming and J lost 0 bases, with 8 bases between them. The CDR3 DNA sequence: TGCAGCGTTAAACCTAGCTCCTACAATGAGCAGTTCTTC. Its protein is CSVKPSSYNEQFF.

This clonotype appeared a few times. The chain combines TRBV20-1 with TRBJ2-1; 13 bases match TRBD2. This CDR3 region has 15 residues. Trimming removed 1 base from V and 10 bases from J; junction bases left unmatched: 7. Germline CDR1 and CDR2: DFQATT and SNEGSKA (reference sequence). The CDR3 DNA reads as TGCAGTGCTAGAGTAACTAGCGGGAGGGCCGGGGAGCAGTTCTTC. Amino acid sequence: CSARVTSGRAGEQFF.